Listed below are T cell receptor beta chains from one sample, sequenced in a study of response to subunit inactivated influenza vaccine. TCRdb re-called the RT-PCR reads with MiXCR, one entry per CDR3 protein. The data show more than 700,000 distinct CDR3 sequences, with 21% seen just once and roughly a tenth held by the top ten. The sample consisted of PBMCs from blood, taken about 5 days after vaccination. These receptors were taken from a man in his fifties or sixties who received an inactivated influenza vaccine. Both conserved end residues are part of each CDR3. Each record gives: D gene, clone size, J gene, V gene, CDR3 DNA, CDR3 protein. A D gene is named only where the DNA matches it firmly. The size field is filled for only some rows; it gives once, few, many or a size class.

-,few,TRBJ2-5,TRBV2,TGTGCCAGCACCGTTTCGGTGGAGACCCAGTACTTC,CASTVSVETQYF
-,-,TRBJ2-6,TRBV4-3,TGCGCCAGCAGCCAAGATATGGCCTCTGGGGCCAACGTCCTGACTTTC,CASSQDMASGANVLTF
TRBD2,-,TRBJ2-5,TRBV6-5,TGTGCCAGCAGTTACGCGGGGGGCCAAGAGACCCAGTACTTC,CASSYAGGQETQYF
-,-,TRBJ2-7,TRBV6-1,TGTGCCAGCAGTCGGACATTAACCTACGAGCAGTACTTC,CASSRTLTYEQYF
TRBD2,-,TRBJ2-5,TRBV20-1,TGCTTTGCTAGAGGACTAGCGGGACCCCAAGAGACCCAGTACTTC,CFARGLAGPQETQYF
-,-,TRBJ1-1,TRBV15,TGTGCCACCAGCAGAGGTTACACTGAAGCTTTCTTT,CATSRGYTEAFF
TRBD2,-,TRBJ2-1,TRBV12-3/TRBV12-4,TGTGCCAGCGGGACTAGCTGGTTAAATGAGCAGTTCTTC,CASGTSWLNEQFF
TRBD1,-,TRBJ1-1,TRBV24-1,TGTGCCACCAGATCGGGACAGCCAAACACTGAAGCTTTCTTT,CATRSGQPNTEAFF
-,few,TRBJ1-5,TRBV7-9,TGTGCCAGCAGCTTAGCGTTGGGGACAAACAATCAGCCCCAGCATTTT,CASSLALGTNNQPQHF
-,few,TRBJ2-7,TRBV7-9,TGTGCCAGCAGCTTAGAAATCCACAGCTCCTACGAGCAGTACTTC,CASSLEIHSSYEQYF
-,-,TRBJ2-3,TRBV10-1,TGCGCCAGCAGTGAGTTTAAGAGTTTCCCAGATACGCAGTATTTT,CASSEFKSFPDTQYF
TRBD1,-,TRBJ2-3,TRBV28,TGTGCCAGCACCACCTCAGGGGGCCGAAGGACAGATACGCAGTATTTT,CASTTSGGRRTDTQYF
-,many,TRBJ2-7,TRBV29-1,TGCAGCGTTGAAAAGGAATCGACCTACGAGCAGTACTTC,CSVEKESTYEQYF
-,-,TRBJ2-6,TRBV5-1,TGCGCCAGCAGCTTGTGGGGGTTGAACTCTGGGGCCAACGTCCTGACTTTC,CASSLWGLNSGANVLTF
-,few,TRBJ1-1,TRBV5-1,TGCGCCAGCAGCTTTGACGACGGGAACACTGAAGCTTTCTTT,CASSFDDGNTEAFF
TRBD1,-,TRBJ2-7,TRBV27,TGTGCCAGCAAGATGGGACAGGGAGACGAGCAGTACTTC,CASKMGQGDEQYF
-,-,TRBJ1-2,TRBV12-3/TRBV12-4,TGTGCCAGCAGTTTAGCGTTTGACAGCATGAGGACCTTC,CASSLAFDSMRTF
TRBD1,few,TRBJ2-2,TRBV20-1,TGCAGTGCTAGAGAATTTGGGACAGACGGGGAGCTGTTTTTT,CSAREFGTDGELFF
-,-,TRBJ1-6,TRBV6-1,TGTGCCAGCACTATACGGAGCTCCTATAATTCACCCCTCCACTTT,CASTIRSSYNSPLHF
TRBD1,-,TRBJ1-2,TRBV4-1,TGCGCCAGCAGCTATACAGGGGAGGGCTACACCTTC,CASSYTGEGYTF
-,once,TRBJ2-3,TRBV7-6,TGTGCCAGCAGCTCAGAGATCACAGATACGCAGTATTTT,CASSSEITDTQYF
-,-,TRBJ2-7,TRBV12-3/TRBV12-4,TGTGCCAGCAGCCATGGGGCCGCGGGACAGCCCTCCTACGAGCAGTACTTC,CASSHGAAGQPSYEQYF
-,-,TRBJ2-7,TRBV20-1,TGCAGTGCTAATGGTGGGAGACAGGCTTTCTACGAGCAGTACTTC,CSANGGRQAFYEQYF
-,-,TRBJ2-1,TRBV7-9,TGTGCCAGCAGCTCAGACGTAGGGCGCAATGAGCAGTTCTTC,CASSSDVGRNEQFF
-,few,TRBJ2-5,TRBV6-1,TGTGCCAGCAGCCCCCGTGTAGCCCAAGAGACCCAGTACTTC,CASSPRVAQETQYF
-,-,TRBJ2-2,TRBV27,TGTGCCAGCAGTTTAAACAGAGCACTAAACACCGGGGAGCTGTTTTTT,CASSLNRALNTGELFF
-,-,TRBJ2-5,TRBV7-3,TGTGCCAGCAGCTTACACGGACGGGGGGAGACCCAGTACTTC,CASSLHGRGETQYF
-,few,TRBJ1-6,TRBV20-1,TGCAGTGCCGACGGGATGACAGTCGGTGATTCACCCCTCCACTTT,CSADGMTVGDSPLHF
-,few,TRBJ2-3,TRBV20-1,TGCAGTCCGGTGGGGTCTCACACAGATACGCAGTATTTT,CSPVGSHTDTQYF
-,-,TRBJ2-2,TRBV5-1,TGCGCCAGCAGCTTGAACGCCAGAACGAACACCGGGGAGCTGTTTTTT,CASSLNARTNTGELFF
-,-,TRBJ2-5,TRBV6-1,TGTGCCAGCAGTGAAGGGTCGGGACCGCTACTCCAAGAGACCCAGTACTTC,CASSEGSGPLLQETQYF
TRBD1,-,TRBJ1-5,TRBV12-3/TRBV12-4,TGTGCCAGCAGTTCCCGACGGGGTACAGGGGGCAATCAGCCCCAGCATTTT,CASSSRRGTGGNQPQHF
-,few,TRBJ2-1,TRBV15,TGTGCCACCAGCAGAGGAATCCTTTCCAATGAGCAGTTCTTC,CATSRGILSNEQFF
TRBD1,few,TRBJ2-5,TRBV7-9,TGTGCCAGCAGCTCACAGGGGGAGTGGGAGACCCAGTACTTC,CASSSQGEWETQYF
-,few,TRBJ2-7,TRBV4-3,TGCGCCAGCAGCCAAGACTGGGACTTAGCTACCTACGAGCAGTACTTC,CASSQDWDLATYEQYF
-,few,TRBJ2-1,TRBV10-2,TGCGCCAGCAGTGAGTCCCACTTCATCAATGAGCAGTTCTTC,CASSESHFINEQFF
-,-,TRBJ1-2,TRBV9,TGTGCCAGCAGCGTAGCTGTGAAGGGTGGCTACACCTTC,CASSVAVKGGYTF
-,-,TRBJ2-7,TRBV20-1,TGCAGCGCAGCCTACTCCTACGAGCAGTACTTC,CSAAYSYEQYF
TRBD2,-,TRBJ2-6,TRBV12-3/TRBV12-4,TGTGCCAGCACCACGGGAGGGGGGGCCAACGTCCTGACTTTC,CASTTGGGANVLTF
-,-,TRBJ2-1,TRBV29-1,TGCAGCGTTGAAGATCGGAAACCCTTTCTCCTTTTAAGGCAATACAATGAGCAGTTCTTC,CSVEDRKPFLLLRQYNEQFF
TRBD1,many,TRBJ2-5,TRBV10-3,TGTGCCACCTCGGGTCAGGGACAGCGTCAAGAGACCCAGTACTTC,CATSGQGQRQETQYF
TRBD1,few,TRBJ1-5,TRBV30,TGTGCCTGGAGTGTCCAAGGACAGGGTCGCAATCAGCCCCAGCATTTT,CAWSVQGQGRNQPQHF
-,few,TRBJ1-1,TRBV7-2,TGTGCCAGCAGCTTAGTCGCCCGGGGTGTGGGCACTGAAGCTTTCTTT,CASSLVARGVGTEAFF
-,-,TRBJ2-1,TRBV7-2,TGTGCCAGCAGCTCAGCGGTGGGGGCGGCCTACAATGAGCAGTTCTTC,CASSSAVGAAYNEQFF
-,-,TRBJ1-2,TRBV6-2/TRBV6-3,TGTGCCAGCAGTTACTCTGCAGGGCTTGGCTACACCTTC,CASSYSAGLGYTF
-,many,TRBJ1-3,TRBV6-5,TGTGCCAGCAGTTACTCGCGACTCGGAAACACCATATATTTT,CASSYSRLGNTIYF
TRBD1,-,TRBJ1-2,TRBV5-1,TGCGCCAGCAGCTTGGGGACAGGCTGGGGGGCCTATGGCTACACCTTC,CASSLGTGWGAYGYTF
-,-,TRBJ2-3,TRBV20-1,TGCAGTGCTAGCCGCAGGGCCAACACAGATACGCAGTATTTT,CSASRRANTDTQYF
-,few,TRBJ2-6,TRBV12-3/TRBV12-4,TGTGCCAGCAAAAGGGGAGGCTCTGGGGCCAACGTCCTGACTTTC,CASKRGGSGANVLTF
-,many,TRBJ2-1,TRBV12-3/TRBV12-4,TGTGCCAGCAGTCAGGCGGAGAGCTACAATGAGCAGTTCTTC,CASSQAESYNEQFF
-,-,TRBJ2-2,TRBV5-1,TGCGCCAGCAGCCTGGGCGATACCGACACCGGGGAGCTGTTTTTT,CASSLGDTDTGELFF
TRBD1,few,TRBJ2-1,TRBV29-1,TGCAGCGTTGTGGACAGGAGGATCTTCACGGGGAATGAGCAGTTCTTC,CSVVDRRIFTGNEQFF
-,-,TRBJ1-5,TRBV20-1,TGCAGTGCTAGTCCCGGTATGCGCAATCAGCCCCAGCATTTT,CSASPGMRNQPQHF
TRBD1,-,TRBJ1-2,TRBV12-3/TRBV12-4,TGTGCCAGCGCGGGACAGGGGTCTTATTATGGCTACACCTTC,CASAGQGSYYGYTF
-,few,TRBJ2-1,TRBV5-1,TGCGCCAGCAGCGCCCTCCCAGGGAACTCCTACAATGAGCAGTTCTTC,CASSALPGNSYNEQFF
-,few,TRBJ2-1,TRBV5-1,TGCGCCAGCAGACTGGGGGGCGCCTCCGATGAGCAGTTCTTC,CASRLGGASDEQFF
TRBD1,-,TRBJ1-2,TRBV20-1,TGCAGTGCTAGAGTACAGGGGGCTGGCTACACCTTC,CSARVQGAGYTF
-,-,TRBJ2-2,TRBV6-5,TGTGCCAGCAGTTACAGACACATGACCGGGGAGCTGTTTTTT,CASSYRHMTGELFF
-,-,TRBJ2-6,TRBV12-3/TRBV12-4,TGTGCCAGCAGTTTAGCGCTCATAGCTACAGAGAGCTCTGGGGCCAACGTCCTGACTTTC,CASSLALIATESSGANVLTF
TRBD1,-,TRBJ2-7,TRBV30,TGTGCCTGGAGCGGGACAGGGGGCCACGAGCAGTACTTC,CAWSGTGGHEQYF